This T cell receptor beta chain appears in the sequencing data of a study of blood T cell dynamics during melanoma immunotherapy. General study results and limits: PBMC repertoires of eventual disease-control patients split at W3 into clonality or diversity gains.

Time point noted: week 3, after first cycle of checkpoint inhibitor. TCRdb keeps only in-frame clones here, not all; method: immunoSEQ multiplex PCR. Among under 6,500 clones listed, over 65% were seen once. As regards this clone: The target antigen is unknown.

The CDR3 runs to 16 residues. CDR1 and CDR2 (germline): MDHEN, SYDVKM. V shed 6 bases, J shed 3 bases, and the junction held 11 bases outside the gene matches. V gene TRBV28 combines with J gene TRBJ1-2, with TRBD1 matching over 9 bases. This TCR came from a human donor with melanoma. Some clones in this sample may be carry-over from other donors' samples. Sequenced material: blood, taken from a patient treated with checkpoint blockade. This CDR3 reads CASRPPGQGLDYGYTF. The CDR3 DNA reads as TGTGCCAGCAGACCACCGGGACAGGGTTTAGACTATGGCTACACCTTC.